This paragraph reports one TCR beta chain. In germline, CDR1 is LNHDA, CDR2 SQIVND (reference sequence). Trimming removed 1 base at V and 10 bases at J, with 11 bases between. CDR3 size: 13 residues. This sample was included in a study of blood T cell repertoires in COVID-19. Turning to the study itself: Samples taken during acute and convalescent COVID-19 were collected in the United States, Italy and Spain. Nucleic acid was either cDNA or gDNA, and it came from T cells, B-cell-depleted T cells, or PBMCs.

As processed by the authors: It was from reference gene primer amplification that nucleated cell counts were estimated. The assay was immunoSEQ multiplex PCR, and TCRdb's table has in-frame clones only and misses some. V and J calls and clone size are as listed in that table; D and trimming were resolved from the DNA. The sample carries 11,000 to 15,000 clones, 75% to 90% recorded once. Sequencing input: peripheral blood. The chain carries TRBV19 and TRBJ2-1; D is possibly TRBD2 (6 bases). The clonotype was recovered from a human donor in a cohort sampled during active COVID-19. The CDR3 reads CASSIGRGREQFF. DNA of the CDR3: TGTGCCAGTAGTATAGGGAGGGGTAGGGAGCAGTTCTTC.